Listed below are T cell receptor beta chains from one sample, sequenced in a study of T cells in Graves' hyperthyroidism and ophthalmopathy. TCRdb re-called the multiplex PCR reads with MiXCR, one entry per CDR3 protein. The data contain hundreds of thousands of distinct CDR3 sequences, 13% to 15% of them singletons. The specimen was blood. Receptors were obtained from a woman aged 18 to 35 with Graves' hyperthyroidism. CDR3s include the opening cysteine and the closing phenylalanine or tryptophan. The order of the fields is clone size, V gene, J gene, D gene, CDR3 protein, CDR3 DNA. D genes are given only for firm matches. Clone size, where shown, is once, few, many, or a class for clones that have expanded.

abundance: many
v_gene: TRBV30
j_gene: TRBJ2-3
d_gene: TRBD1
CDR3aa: CAWDGTGGWTDTQYF
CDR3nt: TGTGCCTGGGATGGGACAGGGGGTTGGACAGATACGCAGTATTTT

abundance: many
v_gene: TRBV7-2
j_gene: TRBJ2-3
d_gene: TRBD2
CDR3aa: CASSISGTGLAEINTQYF
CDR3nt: TGTGCCAGCAGCATTAGTGGGACCGGACTAGCGGAAATCAATACGCAGTATTTT

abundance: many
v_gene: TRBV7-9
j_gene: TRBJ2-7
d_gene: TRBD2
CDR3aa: CASGTTYEQYF
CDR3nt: TGTGCCAGCGGGACTACCTACGAGCAGTACTTC

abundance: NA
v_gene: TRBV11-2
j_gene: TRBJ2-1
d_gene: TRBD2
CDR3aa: CASSFLSGSLYNEQFF
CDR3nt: TGTGCCAGCAGTTTTCTCAGCGGGAGCCTTTACAATGAGCAGTTCTTC

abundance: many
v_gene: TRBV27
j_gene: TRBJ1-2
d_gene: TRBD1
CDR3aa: CASSLQGVDYGYTF
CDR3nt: TGTGCCAGCAGTTTACAGGGGGTGGACTATGGCTACACCTTC

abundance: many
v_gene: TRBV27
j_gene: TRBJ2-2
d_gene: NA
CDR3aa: CASSFEENTGELFF
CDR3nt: TGTGCCAGCAGTTTCGAAGAGAACACCGGGGAGCTGTTTTTT

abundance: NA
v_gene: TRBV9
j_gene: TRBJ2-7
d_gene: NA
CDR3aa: CASSGLDGSSYEQYF
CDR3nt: TGTGCCAGCAGCGGATTAGACGGGAGCTCCTACGAGCAGTACTTC

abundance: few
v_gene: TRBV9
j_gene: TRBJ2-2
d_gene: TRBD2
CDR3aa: CASSGLASAGELFF
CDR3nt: TGTGCCAGCAGCGGACTAGCGAGCGCCGGGGAGCTGTTTTTT

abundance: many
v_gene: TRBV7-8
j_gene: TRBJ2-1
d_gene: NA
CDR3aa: CASSLNSVNEQFF
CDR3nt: TGTGCCAGCAGCTTAAACAGCGTTAATGAGCAGTTCTTC

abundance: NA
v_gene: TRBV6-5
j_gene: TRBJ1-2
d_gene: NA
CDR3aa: CASSFISDPAGGYTF
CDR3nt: TGTGCCAGCAGTTTCATCTCGGACCCGGCCGGTGGCTACACCTTC

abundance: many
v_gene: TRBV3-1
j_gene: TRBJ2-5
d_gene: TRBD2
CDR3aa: CASNVRGGSGETQYF
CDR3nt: TGTGCCAGCAATGTCCGGGGCGGGAGTGGAGAGACCCAGTACTTC

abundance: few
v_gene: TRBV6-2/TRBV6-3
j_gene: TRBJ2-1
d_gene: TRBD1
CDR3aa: CASSYERTGGYMRGEQFF
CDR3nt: TGTGCCAGCAGTTACGAGAGGACAGGGGGGTACATGAGGGGTGAGCAGTTCTTC

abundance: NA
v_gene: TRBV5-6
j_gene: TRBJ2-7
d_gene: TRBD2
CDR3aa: CASSPKGYSGITGEQYF
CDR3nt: TGTGCCAGCAGCCCCAAGGGGTATAGCGGGATCACCGGCGAGCAGTACTTC

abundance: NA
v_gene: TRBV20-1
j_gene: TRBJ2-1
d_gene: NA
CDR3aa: CSARGTADSYNEQFF
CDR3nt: TGCAGTGCTAGAGGCACTGCCGACTCCTACAATGAGCAGTTCTTC

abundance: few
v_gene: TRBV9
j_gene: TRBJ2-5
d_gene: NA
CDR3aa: CASSASPQETQYF
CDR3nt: TGTGCCAGCAGCGCCTCGCCACAAGAGACCCAGTACTTC

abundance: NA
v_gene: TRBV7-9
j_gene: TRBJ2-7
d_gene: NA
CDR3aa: CASSSPVTPGLPGVYNEQYF
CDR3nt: TGTGCCAGCAGCTCCCCGGTAACCCCCGGACTACCCGGGGTCTACAATGAGCAGTACTTC

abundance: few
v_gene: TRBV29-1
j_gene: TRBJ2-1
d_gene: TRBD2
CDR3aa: CSVRGTSGKYNEQFF
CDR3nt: TGCAGCGTGAGGGGAACTAGCGGGAAATACAATGAGCAGTTCTTC

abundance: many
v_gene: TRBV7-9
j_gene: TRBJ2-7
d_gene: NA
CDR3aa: CASSLEHGAYEQYF
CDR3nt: TGTGCCAGCAGCTTAGAGCACGGGGCTTACGAGCAGTACTTC

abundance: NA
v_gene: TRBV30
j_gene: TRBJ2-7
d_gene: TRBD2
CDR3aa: CAWSETSGRPYEQYF
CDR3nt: TGTGCCTGGAGCGAGACTAGCGGGAGACCCTACGAGCAGTACTTC

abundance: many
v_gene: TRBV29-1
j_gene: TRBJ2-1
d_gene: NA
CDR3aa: CSVAGKLGQTSYNEQFF
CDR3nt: TGCAGCGTTGCTGGTAAGCTTGGACAGACCTCCTACAATGAGCAGTTCTTC

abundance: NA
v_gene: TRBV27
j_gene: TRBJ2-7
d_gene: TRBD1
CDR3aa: CASNYLGGTGGHEQYF
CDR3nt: TGTGCCAGCAACTATTTGGGGGGGACAGGGGGCCACGAGCAGTACTTC

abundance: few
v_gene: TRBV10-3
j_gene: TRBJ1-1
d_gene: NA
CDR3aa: CAISPGGEAFF
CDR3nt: TGTGCCATCAGCCCGGGGGGAGAAGCTTTCTTT

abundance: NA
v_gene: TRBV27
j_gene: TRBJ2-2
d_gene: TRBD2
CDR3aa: CASSLSLGTSGANTGELFF
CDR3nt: TGTGCCAGCAGTTTGTCTTTAGGGACTAGCGGAGCGAACACCGGGGAGCTGTTTTTT

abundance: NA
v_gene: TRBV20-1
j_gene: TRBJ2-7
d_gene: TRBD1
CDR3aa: CSARRQGLYEQYF
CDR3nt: TGCAGTGCTCGCCGACAGGGGCTCTACGAGCAGTACTTC

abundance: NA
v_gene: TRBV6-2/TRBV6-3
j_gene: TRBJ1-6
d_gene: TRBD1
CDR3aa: CASRPGQPTPLHF
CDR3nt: TGTGCCAGCAGGCCGGGACAGCCTACACCCCTCCACTTT

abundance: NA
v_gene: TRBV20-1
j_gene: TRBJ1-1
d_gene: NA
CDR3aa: CSASEGVEAFF
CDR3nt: TGCAGTGCTAGTGAGGGCGTAGAAGCTTTCTTT

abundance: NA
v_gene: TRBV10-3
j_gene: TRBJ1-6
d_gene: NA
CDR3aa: CAISEREGSYNSPLHF
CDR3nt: TGTGCCATCAGTGAGCGTGAGGGCTCCTATAATTCACCCCTCCACTTT

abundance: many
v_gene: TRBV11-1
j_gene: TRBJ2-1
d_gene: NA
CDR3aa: CASSPTRGVEQFF
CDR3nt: TGTGCCAGCAGCCCGACTAGAGGAGTTGAGCAGTTCTTC

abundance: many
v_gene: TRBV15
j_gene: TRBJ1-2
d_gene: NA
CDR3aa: CATSRVPDRGLYGYTF
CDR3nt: TGTGCCACCAGCAGAGTCCCTGATCGGGGTCTCTATGGCTACACCTTC

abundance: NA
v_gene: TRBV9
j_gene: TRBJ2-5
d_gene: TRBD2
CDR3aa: CASSGGTSGTHETQYF
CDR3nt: TGTGCCAGCAGCGGGGGGACTAGCGGGACACATGAGACCCAGTACTTC

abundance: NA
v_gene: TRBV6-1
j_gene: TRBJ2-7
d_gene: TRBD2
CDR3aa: CASSGPSGAYEQYF
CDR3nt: TGTGCCAGCAGTGGACCCAGCGGGGCCTACGAGCAGTACTTC

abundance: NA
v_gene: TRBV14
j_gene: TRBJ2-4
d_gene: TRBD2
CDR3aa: CASSQVLVAGAGANIQYF
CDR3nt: TGTGCCAGCAGCCAAGTCCTTGTAGCGGGAGCCGGAGCAAACATTCAGTACTTC

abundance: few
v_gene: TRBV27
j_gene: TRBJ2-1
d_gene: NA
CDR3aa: CASSPQGRSGYNEQFF
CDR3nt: TGTGCCAGCAGTCCCCAGGGGCGGTCGGGCTACAATGAGCAGTTCTTC

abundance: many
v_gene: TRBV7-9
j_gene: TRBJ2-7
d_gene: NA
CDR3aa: CASSFAGIYYEQYF
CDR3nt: TGTGCCAGCAGCTTTGCAGGAATCTACTACGAGCAGTACTTC

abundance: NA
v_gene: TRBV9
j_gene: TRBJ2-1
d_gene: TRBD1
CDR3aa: CASSARDSWGNEQFF
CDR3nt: TGTGCCAGCAGCGCTCGGGACAGTTGGGGCAATGAGCAGTTCTTC

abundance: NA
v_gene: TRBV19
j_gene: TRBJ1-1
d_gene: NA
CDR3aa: CASSMGGSQAFF
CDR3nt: TGTGCCAGTAGTATGGGCGGGTCTCAAGCTTTCTTT